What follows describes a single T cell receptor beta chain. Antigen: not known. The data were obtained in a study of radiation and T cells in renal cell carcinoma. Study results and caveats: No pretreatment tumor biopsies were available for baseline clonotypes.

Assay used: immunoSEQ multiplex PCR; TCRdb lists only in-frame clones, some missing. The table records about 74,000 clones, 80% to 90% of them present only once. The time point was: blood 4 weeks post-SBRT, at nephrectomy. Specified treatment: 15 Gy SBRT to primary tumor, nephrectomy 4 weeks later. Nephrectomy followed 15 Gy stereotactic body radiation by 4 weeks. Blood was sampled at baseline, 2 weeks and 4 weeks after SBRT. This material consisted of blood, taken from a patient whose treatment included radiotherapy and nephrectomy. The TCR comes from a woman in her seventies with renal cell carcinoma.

DNA for the CDR3: TGTGCCAGCAGCGTAGAACCGGGGCCCACCGGCGGGGAGCTGTTTTTT. Its translation: CASSVEPGPTGGELFF. The chain has TRBV9 and TRBJ2-2, with D perhaps TRBD1 or TRBD2 (5 bases each). The V gene's germline CDR1 is SGDLS and CDR2 YYNGEE. There are 16 residues in the CDR3. V was shortened by 0 bases and J by 7 bases, with 16 bases between the two germline ends.